This T cell receptor (beta chain) was captured by sequencing in a study of T cells after posttransplantation cyclophosphamide. Points from the study as a whole: Donor-recipient repertoire similarity was low at 1-2 months, rising over year one. Tissue-infiltrating T cells from skin or gut overlapped little with blood T cells.

The CDR3 runs to 15 residues. The germline gives CDR1 MNHEY, CDR2 SMNVEV (reference sequence). The trim removed 3 bases at V and 4 bases at J, leaving 8 bases unmatched. As concerns this clone: What it recognizes is unknown.

The protocol was immunoSEQ multiplex PCR, while the TCRdb copy is restricted to in-frame clones and leaves out a portion. Here the sample spans about 18,000 clones, 85% being singletons. Control samples came 1 year after myeloablative marrow transplants with methotrexate plus calcineurin inhibitor. The input for sequencing was PBMCs, taken after allogeneic stem cell transplant with calcineurin inhibitor and methotrexate. This sequence originates from a female patient aged 18-30 years who received an allogeneic stem cell transplant from an unrelated donor, was CMV-positive, and had acute and chronic GVHD. The T cells may partly be graft donor cells. The chain combines TRBV27 with TRBJ2-7; 8 bases map to TRBD1. In DNA, the CDR3 is TGTGCCAGCAGTTTGGGGACAGGAGCCGGGTACGAGCAGTACTTC. It yields the protein CASSLGTGAGYEQYF.